This T cell receptor beta chain is drawn from a study of T cell changes during pregnancy in multiple sclerosis. Sequencing used immunoSEQ multiplex PCR; TCRdb keeps in-frame clones, though not all of them. The sample has roughly 110,000 clones, under 95% seen once. From germline, CDR1 is SEHNR and CDR2 FQNEAQ (reference sequence). Trimming took 4 bases from V and 1 from J; bases not matched to a gene: 5. The CDR3 is made up of 15 amino acids. The starting material was peripheral blood, obtained in the third trimester of pregnancy. This chain uses TRBV7-9 with TRBJ1-1, with 8 bases identical to TRBD1. This receptor was obtained from a female donor in good health, enrolled as a control in a pregnancy study. CDR3 bases: TGTGCCAGCAGCTCGTGGACAGGGCGGAACACTGAAGCTTTCTTT. Translated, it gives CASSSWTGRNTEAFF.